Listed below are T cell receptor beta chains from one sample, sequenced in a study of Graves' ophthalmopathy and Graves' hyperthyroidism. Each CDR3 protein is one row after TCRdb ran MiXCR on the multiplex PCR reads. The sample lists hundreds of thousands of distinct CDR3 sequences, 20% to 25% occurring once. Material: peripheral blood. The receptors stem from a woman under 30 with stable Graves' hyperthyroidism. Some clones in this sample may be carry-over from other donors' samples. CDR3s include the opening cysteine and the closing phenylalanine or tryptophan. D genes are given only for firm matches. Where a row states a size, it is once, few, many or the class of an expanded clone; other rows omit it.

.	TRBV18	many	TRBJ2-5	CASSIRSSQETQYF	TGTGCCAGCTCAATCAGGAGTTCTCAAGAGACCCAGTACTTC
.	TRBV6-5	many	TRBJ2-2	CASSYSQGTNTGELFF	TGTGCCAGCAGTTACTCACAGGGTACGAACACCGGGGAGCTGTTTTTT
TRBD1	TRBV7-3	.	TRBJ1-1	CASSDVDRGVGAFF	TGTGCCAGCAGCGATGTGGACAGGGGAGTTGGTGCTTTCTTT
.	TRBV24-1	.	TRBJ1-5	CATSDPGAHQPQHF	TGTGCCACCAGTGATCCCGGGGCTCATCAGCCCCAGCATTTT
.	TRBV28	many	TRBJ2-7	CASSPPGTAPYEQYF	TGTGCCAGCAGCCCCCCCGGGACGGCTCCCTACGAGCAGTACTTC
TRBD1	TRBV28	.	TRBJ2-7	CASSLTGSPHEQYF	TGTGCCAGCAGTTTGACAGGGTCCCCCCACGAGCAGTACTTC
TRBD1	TRBV7-2	.	TRBJ1-2	CASSLAGQGRRYTF	TGTGCCAGCAGCTTAGCGGGACAGGGACGGCGCTACACCTTC
TRBD1	TRBV20-1	many	TRBJ1-1	CSASTGFVGEAFF	TGCAGTGCCTCGACAGGGTTCGTTGGTGAAGCTTTCTTT
.	TRBV7-9	many	TRBJ2-7	CASSPGQGEDEQYF	TGTGCCAGCAGCCCGGGGCAGGGGGAGGACGAGCAGTACTTC
.	TRBV28	many	TRBJ1-3	CASSLRLGGGNTIYF	TGTGCCAGCAGTTTGCGGCTGGGAGGGGGAAACACCATATATTTT
TRBD1	TRBV10-3	many	TRBJ2-7	CASHRDSFSYEQYF	TGTGCCTCTCACCGGGACAGCTTCTCCTACGAGCAGTACTTC
.	TRBV6-5	few	TRBJ1-1	CASSYGRDGPTEAFF	TGTGCCAGCAGTTACGGACGGGATGGGCCCACTGAAGCTTTCTTT
.	TRBV3-1	.	TRBJ2-2	CASGPQANTGELFF	TGTGCCAGCGGCCCTCAGGCGAACACCGGGGAGCTGTTTTTT
.	TRBV2	.	TRBJ2-5	CATSAAETQYF	TGTGCCACCAGTGCAGCGGAGACCCAGTACTTC
TRBD1	TRBV19	.	TRBJ1-1	CATKQGGNTEAFF	TGTGCCACCAAACAGGGGGGGAACACTGAAGCTTTCTTT
TRBD1	TRBV6-1	.	TRBJ2-5	CASVRDSLLETQYF	TGTGCCAGCGTCCGGGACAGCTTACTAGAGACCCAGTACTTC
TRBD2	TRBV7-2	few	TRBJ2-4	CASRGLAGASSKNIQYF	TGTGCCAGCAGGGGACTAGCGGGGGCCTCTTCCAAAAACATTCAGTACTTC
.	TRBV6-5	.	TRBJ2-5	CAITRLESETQYF	TGTGCCATCACGAGACTCGAGAGTGAGACCCAGTACTTC
TRBD2	TRBV6-2/TRBV6-3	.	TRBJ2-7	CASSYSPSGTTYEQYF	TGTGCCAGCAGTTACTCGCCTAGCGGGACTACCTACGAGCAGTACTTC
.	TRBV2	many	TRBJ2-2	CASKRTGELFF	TGTGCCAGCAAACGGACCGGGGAGCTGTTTTTT
.	TRBV6-5	.	TRBJ2-2	CASSYSTGSGELFF	TGTGCCAGCAGTTACTCGACGGGATCCGGGGAGCTGTTTTTT
TRBD1	TRBV20-1	many	TRBJ1-2	CSARRQGANYGYTF	TGCAGTGCTAGACGCCAGGGGGCTAACTATGGCTACACCTTC
.	TRBV20-1	many	TRBJ2-7	CSARPGGLYYEQYF	TGCAGTGCTAGACCCGGGGGACTTTACTACGAGCAGTACTTC
.	TRBV20-1	.	TRBJ2-2	CSAREPGLNTGELFF	TGCAGTGCTAGAGAACCAGGACTTAACACCGGGGAGCTGTTTTTT
.	TRBV12-3/TRBV12-4	few	TRBJ2-5	CASSLMTLQETQYF	TGTGCCAGCAGTTTAATGACCCTCCAAGAGACCCAGTACTTC
.	TRBV12-3/TRBV12-4	.	TRBJ1-5	CASSSTGRPQHF	TGTGCCAGCAGTTCGACAGGCAGGCCCCAGCATTTT
TRBD1	TRBV6-2/TRBV6-3	.	TRBJ2-7	CASSSPGGLRDYEQYF	TGTGCCAGCAGTTCCCCAGGGGGCCTAAGGGACTACGAGCAGTACTTC
TRBD1	TRBV2	many	TRBJ1-2	CASDQYGTANYGYTF	TGTGCCAGCGACCAATATGGGACAGCAAACTATGGCTACACCTTC
TRBD1	TRBV28	.	TRBJ2-7	CASSFSQGIYEQYF	TGTGCCAGCAGTTTTTCACAGGGGATCTACGAGCAGTACTTC
.	TRBV5-1	many	TRBJ2-2	CASSFRTDTGELFF	TGCGCCAGCAGCTTCAGGACAGACACCGGGGAGCTGTTTTTT
.	TRBV6-5	.	TRBJ2-7	CASSYLGGRAYEQYF	TGTGCCAGCAGTTACTTAGGGGGGAGGGCCTACGAGCAGTACTTC
.	TRBV18	.	TRBJ1-1	CASSRDWNTEAFF	TGTGCCAGCTCTCGCGACTGGAACACTGAAGCTTTCTTT
.	TRBV20-1	many	TRBJ1-2	CSAPGGAGGYTF	TGCAGTGCCCCTGGGGGCGCTGGTGGCTACACCTTC
.	TRBV7-9	many	TRBJ1-1	CASSFFGNSEAFF	TGTGCCAGCAGCTTCTTTGGAAATTCCGAAGCTTTCTTT
TRBD1	TRBV20-1	many	TRBJ2-5	CSARDPRDRAETQYF	TGCAGTGCTAGAGATCCGCGGGACAGGGCTGAGACCCAGTACTTC
TRBD2	TRBV10-3	many	TRBJ2-5	CAISESAGGQETQYF	TGTGCCATCAGTGAGTCGGCGGGGGGCCAAGAGACCCAGTACTTC
TRBD1	TRBV11-2	.	TRBJ2-7	CASSANRGPYYEQYF	TGTGCCAGCAGCGCAAACAGGGGGCCATACTACGAGCAGTACTTC
TRBD1	TRBV7-8	many	TRBJ1-2	CASSLETGLGYTF	TGTGCCAGCAGCTTAGAGACAGGGTTAGGCTACACCTTC
TRBD1	TRBV14	few	TRBJ1-1	CASSRDSNSEAFF	TGTGCCAGCAGCCGGGACAGTAACTCTGAAGCTTTCTTT
.	TRBV6-5	.	TRBJ2-7	CASSLRDTSEQYF	TGTGCCAGCAGTTTAAGGGACACCAGCGAGCAGTACTTC
.	TRBV6-5	many	TRBJ1-1	CASSYWQNTEAFF	TGTGCCAGCAGTTATTGGCAAAACACTGAAGCTTTCTTT
.	TRBV10-3	many	TRBJ1-6	CAISESPEYNSPLHF	TGTGCCATCAGTGAGTCTCCAGAGTATAATTCACCCCTCCACTTT
.	TRBV4-1	many	TRBJ1-6	CASSLTGSSYNSPLHF	TGCGCCAGCAGCCTAACAGGGAGCTCCTATAATTCACCCCTCCACTTT
.	TRBV29-1	.	TRBJ1-5	CSAQESNQPQHF	TGCAGCGCACAGGAGAGCAATCAGCCCCAGCATTTT
.	TRBV20-1	many	TRBJ2-5	CSASPADRVTQYF	TGCAGTGCTAGCCCGGCGGATAGGGTGACCCAGTACTTC
.	TRBV5-1	many	TRBJ1-2	CASSLVPGDRDNTF	TGCGCCAGCAGCTTGGTGCCAGGGGACCGAGACAACACCTTC
TRBD1	TRBV3-1	few	TRBJ1-1	CASSQEGKTGVKNTEAFF	TGTGCCAGCAGCCAAGAAGGGAAAACAGGGGTTAAGAACACTGAAGCTTTCTTT
.	TRBV12-3/TRBV12-4	.	TRBJ1-2	CASSYSWYPYGYTF	TGTGCCAGCAGTTACTCGTGGTACCCCTATGGCTACACCTTC
.	TRBV11-2	few	TRBJ2-4	CASSLLRRGAKNIKYF	TGTGCCAGCAGCTTACTGAGAAGGGGAGCCAAAAACATTAAGTACTTC
TRBD1	TRBV12-3/TRBV12-4	.	TRBJ1-1	CASRFTTGADTEAFF	TGTGCCAGCAGGTTCACGACAGGGGCGGACACTGAAGCTTTCTTT
.	TRBV19	many	TRBJ1-6	CASSIGTSGSPLHF	TGTGCCAGTAGTATCGGGACCTCAGGATCACCCCTCCACTTT